These 31 T cell receptor beta chains share one sample of origin, sequenced in a study of T cells after yellow fever vaccination. TCRdb reanalysed the 5' RACE reads using MiXCR and keeps one entry per CDR3 protein. The table has over 150,000 distinct CDR3 sequences, more than 5.5% seen once. Sequencing used CD4+ T cells sorted from PBMCs, obtained 5 days after the first yellow fever vaccination. The receptors stem from a man aged 18 to 30 who received the YFV17D yellow fever vaccine.

This clonotype was observed at least ten times. The chain joins TRBV7-2 to TRBJ2-3, with 10 positions matching TRBD1. Germline V CDR1 and CDR2: SGHTA, FQGNSA. The ends lost 5 bases at V and 3 bases at J; junction bases unmatched: 8. There are 16 residues in the CDR3. CDR3 sequence (DNA): TGTGCCAGCAGCCCCAAAAGGGACAGGGGTACAGATACGCAGTATTTT. Translation gives CASSPKRDRGTDTQYF.

V usage is TRBV24-1 and J usage is TRBJ1-5; TRBD1 is a possible D gene (5 bases). V dropped 4 bases and J dropped 7 bases, with 10 bases sitting between them. The germline V gene encodes CDR1 KGHDR and CDR2 SFDVKD. This CDR3 contains 13 residues. The CDR3: CATSDKTAQPQHF. As DNA, the CDR3 is TGTGCCACCAGTGACAAGACAGCCCAGCCCCAGCATTTT.

This clonotype was picked up many times. The chain is built from TRBV5-1 and TRBJ2-1; TRBD1 agrees at 10 bases. The CDR3 runs 15 residues. The V gene's germline CDR1 is SGHRS and CDR2 YFSETQ. Trimming removed 4 bases from V and 2 bases from J; junction bases left unmatched: 3. The CDR3 coding sequence is TGCGCCAGCAGCCTTGGACAGGGGGCCTACAATGAGCAGTTCTTC. The encoded protein is CASSLGQGAYNEQFF.

This clonotype was recorded at least ten times. The V and J genes are TRBV10-3 and TRBJ2-3; 7 bases map to TRBD2. The trim removed 4 bases at V and 2 bases at J, leaving 3 bases unmatched. The length of the CDR3 is 14 residues. CDR1 is ENHRY and CDR2 is SYGVKD in the germline V gene. CDR3 sequence (DNA): TGTGCCATCAGTGGGGCGGGGGTCACAGATACGCAGTATTTT. This encodes CAISGAGVTDTQYF.

In this sample, this clonotype turned up many times. The chain joins TRBV7-3 to TRBJ2-7; possibly TRBD1 or TRBD2 for D (5 bases each). V was trimmed by 5 bases and J by 7 bases, leaving 21 bases between them. Germline values: CDR1 SGHTA, CDR2 FQGTGA. The CDR3 is made up of 15 amino acids. In DNA form, the CDR3 reads TGTGCCAGCAGCAAGTATCCGGGACCAATGCTAGAGCAGTACTTC. It is translated as CASSKYPGPMLEQYF.

This clonotype was counted only a few times. The V and J genes are TRBV12-3 or TRBV12-4 and TRBJ1-2, with TRBD1 identical over 8 bases. J gave up 8 bases and V 3 bases, and 11 bases lay outside the gene matches. This CDR3 is 15 amino acids long. CDR3: CASSFPDRDLWGYTF. In nucleotides, the CDR3 is TGTGCCAGCAGTTTCCCGGACAGGGACCTGTGGGGCTACACCTTC.

The chain combines TRBV4-3 with TRBJ2-7; 10 bases match TRBD2. The CDR3 is 20 residues long. Germline lookup yields CDR1 LGHNA and CDR2 YSLEER. With 0 bases clipped from V and 4 bases from J, the junction kept 18 bases outside the gene matches. CDR3: CASSQEFASGGARLRYEQYF. CDR3 sequence (DNA): TGCGCCAGCAGCCAAGAATTCGCTAGCGGGGGAGCCAGGCTACGTTACGAGCAGTACTTC.

This clonotype was recorded at least ten times. This chain joins TRBV5-6 and TRBJ1-5, with TRBD1 matching over 7 bases. The germline CDR1 and CDR2 sequences are SGHDT and YYEEEE. V was clipped by 2 bases and J by 2 bases; unmatched bases: 13. The length of the CDR3 is 18 residues. CDR3 amino acids: CASSLRGEMTGRNQPQHF. The CDR3 DNA reads as TGTGCCAGCAGCTTACGGGGTGAGATGACAGGGCGCAATCAGCCCCAGCATTTT.

This clonotype was detected ten times or more. V and J are TRBV9 and TRBJ2-2, with D maybe TRBD1 (5 bases). The CDR3 spans 16 residues. V lost 6 bases and J lost 5, with 20 bases in between. Germline CDR1 and CDR2: SGDLS and YYNGEE. The CDR3 DNA reads as TGTGCCAGCAATAACCCCCGCAGGGAAAGAACCGGGGAGCTGTTTTTT. Residues: CASNNPRRERTGELFF.

The chain has TRBV12-3 or TRBV12-4 and TRBJ2-3, with 7 bases lining up with TRBD1. The CDR3 totals 16 residues. V was pared by 6 bases and J by 2 bases, with 11 bases of the junction left unmatched. The CDR3 coding sequence is TGTGCCAGCAGCCTTGGCACGGGACAGTACACAGATACGCAGTATTTT. Protein sequence: CASSLGTGQYTDTQYF.

This clonotype occurred many times. The DNA of the CDR3 is TGCAGTGCTAGAGTTAAGACCCTCACGGATACGCAGTATTTT. Translating gives CSARVKTLTDTQYF. This chain joins TRBV20-1 and TRBJ2-3; D not resolved. CDR3 size: 14 residues. The ends were cut back, 1 base at V and 6 bases at J, with 14 bases in the middle. The V gene's germline CDR1 is DFQATT and CDR2 SNEGSKA (reference sequence).

The rearrangement uses TRBV28 and TRBJ2-2; 9 bases agree with TRBD1. V was clipped by 4 bases and J by 5 bases; unmatched bases: 14. The germline V gene has CDR1 MDHEN and CDR2 SYDVKM. This CDR3 has 18 amino acids. CDR3 sequence (DNA): TGTGCCAGCAGTTCTCCGGGACAGGGTATAGTACTAACCGGGGAGCTGTTTTTT. Its translation is CASSSPGQGIVLTGELFF.

This clonotype has a count of ten or more. The V gene is TRBV12-3 or TRBV12-4, the J gene TRBJ2-3; 9 nucleotides align to TRBD2. This CDR3 has 16 amino acids. V was clipped by 5 bases and J by 4 bases; unmatched bases: 10. CDR3 sequence reads: CASSARRGGWADTQYF. CDR3 bases: TGTGCCAGCAGTGCTAGGCGGGGGGGCTGGGCAGATACGCAGTATTTT.

Points on this clonotype: A much larger clone differs by one base, so this may be a read error. The chain uses TRBV5-1 and TRBJ2-7, with 8 bases identical to TRBD2. Per germline, CDR1 SGHRS and CDR2 YFSETQ. The trim removed 6 bases at V and 7 bases at J, leaving 15 bases unmatched. The length of the CDR3 is 15 residues. This CDR3 is CASIPPAGGVEEQYF. The CDR3 region has the DNA TGCGCCAGCATCCCACCGGCGGGGGGAGTGGAAGAGCAGTACTTC.

This clonotype was recorded at least ten times. V usage is TRBV4-2 and J usage is TRBJ2-5; D is perhaps TRBD2 (7 bases). CDR1 LGHNA and CDR2 YNFKEQ come from the germline V gene. The germline V and J ends were trimmed by 0 bases and 5 bases, with 10 bases remaining between them. The CDR3 has 14 residues. For the CDR3, the DNA is TGTGCCAGCAGCCAAGATAGGGGGGGGGAGACCCAGTACTTC. Its protein product is CASSQDRGGETQYF.

This clonotype has a count of ten or more. The rearrangement links TRBV2 to TRBJ2-2; D remains ambiguous. The CDR3 length is 10 residues. The germline V gene has CDR1 SNHLY and CDR2 FYNNEI. V was pared by 8 bases and J by 7 bases, with 5 bases between. The CDR3 loop is CASSGGELFF. As DNA, the CDR3 is TGTGCCAGCTCAGGCGGGGAGCTGTTTTTT.

This clonotype showed up many times. The chain employs TRBV9 and TRBJ2-3, with TRBD2 matching over 8 bases. Germline trimming cut 4 bases from V and 4 bases from J; bases unmatched to any gene: 11. The germline gives CDR1 SGDLS, CDR2 YYNGEE. The CDR3 totals 16 residues. This CDR3 is CASSYSRGGPSDTQYF. Written as DNA, the CDR3 is TGTGCCAGCAGCTATTCCCGGGGGGGACCATCAGATACGCAGTATTTT.

This clonotype came up many times. The chain employs TRBV12-3 or TRBV12-4 and TRBJ2-2; unclear D gene. CDR3 length: 13 amino acids. Trimming took off 2 bases at V and 6 bases at J, with 7 bases between the two ends. CDR3: CASSLNRAGELFF. DNA of the CDR3: TGTGCCAGCAGTTTAAATCGGGCCGGGGAGCTGTTTTTT.

The chain links TRBV15 to TRBJ1-6; D remains unclear. The CDR3 is 16 amino acids. CDR1 and CDR2 (germline): LNHNV, YYDKDF (reference sequence). The germline V and J ends were trimmed by 0 bases and 8 bases, with 14 bases remaining between them. CDR3 DNA sequence: TGTGCCACCAGCAGAGAACGGACGGCGATACATTCACCCCTCCACTTT. Its translation: CATSRERTAIHSPLHF.

The sample holds many counts of this clonotype. This chain links TRBV6-5 with TRBJ2-7; TRBD1 aligns across 8 bases. CDR3 length: 15 amino acids. With 0 bases clipped from V and 3 bases from J, the junction kept 4 bases outside the gene matches. Looked up from germline, CDR1 is MNHEY and CDR2 is SVGAGI. The CDR3 reads CASSYSGQGDYEQYF. The CDR3 nucleotides are TGTGCCAGCAGTTACTCAGGACAGGGCGACTACGAGCAGTACTTC.

This clonotype occurred many times. This sequence joins TRBV12-3 or TRBV12-4 and TRBJ2-3, with 10 bases matching TRBD2. The trim removed 6 bases at V and 3 bases at J, leaving 6 bases unmatched. This CDR3 is built from 15 residues. The CDR3 loop is CASSRIAGGTDTQYF. Here the CDR3 DNA reads TGTGCCAGCAGCCGAATAGCGGGGGGAACAGATACGCAGTATTTT.

This clonotype was found a few times. The chain is built from TRBV7-2 and TRBJ1-3, with 9 positions matching TRBD1. The CDR3 length is 16 residues. In germline, CDR1 is SGHTA, CDR2 FQGNSA. Trimming took 1 base from V and 8 from J; bases not matched to a gene: 9. The CDR3 protein is CASSLVGQGAGDTIYF. CDR3 nucleotide sequence: TGTGCCAGCAGCTTAGTGGGACAGGGCGCCGGAGACACCATATATTTT.

This clonotype showed up many times. V and J are TRBV6-1 and TRBJ2-7, with 7 positions matching TRBD1. The germline V gene encodes CDR1 MNHNS and CDR2 SASEGT. The ends lost 7 bases at V and 1 base at J; junction bases unmatched: 7. The CDR3 sequence is 14 residues long. CDR3 coding DNA: TGTGCCAGCACCACGACAGGGTTGTCCTACGAGCAGTACTTC. This encodes CASTTTGLSYEQYF.

The rearrangement joins TRBV20-1 to TRBJ1-3; 7 nucleotides align to TRBD1. Germline V gene sequence: CDR1 DFQATT, CDR2 SNEGSKA (reference sequence). V dropped 5 bases and J dropped 2; count of bases not matched to a gene: 3. CDR3 length: 13 residues. The CDR3 reads CSALGTAGNTIYF. The CDR3 DNA reads TGCAGTGCTCTCGGGACAGCTGGAAACACCATATATTTT.

As to this clonotype: Since a much larger clone is just one base distant, this may be a read error. The chain couples TRBV29-1 to TRBJ2-1; 15 bases line up with TRBD2. The CDR3 is 12 residues long. CDR1 is SQVTM and CDR2 is ANQGSEA in the germline V gene. This chain's CDR3 is CIAGLAGGEQFF. CDR3 nucleotide sequence: TGCATCGCGGGACTAGCGGGGGGTGAGCAGTTCTTC.

The chain recombines TRBV19 with TRBJ1-1, with 10 bases matching TRBD1. Trimming cost V 4 bases and J 5 bases; bases outside gene matches: 4. The CDR3 is made up of 14 amino acids. Germline CDR1 is LNHDA and CDR2 is SQIVND (reference sequence). Here the CDR3 reads CASSTTGGRTEAFF. The CDR3 DNA sequence: TGTGCCAGTAGTACGACAGGGGGCAGGACTGAAGCTTTCTTT.

This clonotype was recorded many times. This rearrangement joins TRBV2 to TRBJ1-5; D may be TRBD1 (5 bases). Deletions cut 0 bases from V and 7 bases from J, with 10 bases between. Germline V lookup: CDR1 SNHLY, CDR2 FYNNEI. The CDR3 loop spans 14 amino acids. CDR3 sequence (DNA): TGTGCCAGCAGTGAAGCTGGCAGGGACCAGCCCCAGCATTTT. As protein: CASSEAGRDQPQHF.

This clonotype was counted a few times. The rearrangement links TRBV5-1 to TRBJ2-2; 7 nucleotides align to TRBD2. Trimming took 4 bases from V and 0 from J; bases not matched to a gene: 6. The CDR3 length is 16 residues. In germline, CDR1 is SGHRS, CDR2 YFSETQ. Here the CDR3 DNA reads TGCGCCAGCAGCGGCAAGGCGGGGGCGAACACCGGGGAGCTGTTTTTT. Its protein is CASSGKAGANTGELFF.

This clonotype was counted ten times or more. V is TRBV29-1 and J is TRBJ2-3; the D call may be TRBD1 or TRBD2 (5 bases each). Germline lookup yields CDR1 SQVTM and CDR2 ANQGSEA. The V and J ends lost 4 bases and 5 bases respectively, with 19 bases between them. The CDR3 runs to 15 residues. CDR3 loop: CSVGSGTPGQDTQYF. Written as DNA, the CDR3 is TGCAGCGTTGGATCCGGGACCCCGGGCCAAGATACGCAGTATTTT.

At least ten counts were recorded for this clonotype. The chain combines TRBV5-1 with TRBJ1-1, with TRBD1 identical over 9 bases. With V trimmed by 7 bases and J by 7 bases, 11 bases remained unmatched. Germline-derived CDR1 and CDR2 are SGHRS and YFSETQ. This CDR3 has 14 amino acids. CDR3 sequence: CASFDDRGLDEAFF. The CDR3 nucleotides read TGCGCCAGCTTTGACGACAGGGGGTTAGATGAAGCTTTCTTT.

This clonotype was picked up a small number of times. The CDR3 region is CASSGQGDAYNEQFF. CDR3 nucleotides: TGTGCCAGCAGCGGACAGGGGGACGCCTACAATGAGCAGTTCTTC. The chain couples TRBV6-1 to TRBJ2-1; 10 nucleotides agree with TRBD1. The junction had 4 bases not matched to a gene; V was cut back by 6 bases and J by 2 bases. The CDR3 is 15 residues long. CDR1 and CDR2 (germline): MNHNS, SASEGT.